The 30 T cell receptor beta chains reported below all come from one sample, sequenced in a study of cytomegalovirus exposure and HLA in healthy donors. A multiplex PCR was run with 60 Vbeta primers and 13 Jbeta primers. TCRdb keeps only in-frame clones here, not all; method: immunoSEQ multiplex PCR. The sample has about 160,000 clones, approximately 81% seen once; the top ten hold more than 2%. Material for sequencing was PBMCs. The source is a man aged 18 to 30 in good health and CMV-seropositive.

This clone has a handful of counts. This rearrangement joins TRBV9 to TRBJ2-7; 8 bases map to TRBD1. J was trimmed by 5 bases and V by 3 bases; bases with no gene match: 1. Germline V lookup: CDR1 SGDLS, CDR2 YYNGEE. The length of the CDR3 is 12 residues. CDR3 protein: CASSAGGNEQYF. DNA of the CDR3: TGTGCCAGCAGCGCAGGGGGCAACGAGCAGTACTTC.

CDR3 in amino acids: CASSLVGSYGYTF. The CDR3 region has the DNA TGTGCCAGCAGCTTAGTAGGGAGCTATGGCTACACCTTC. The J gene is TRBJ1-2, the V gene TRBV7-2; no firm D call. From germline, CDR1 is SGHTA and CDR2 FQGNSA. The CDR3 consists of 13 residues. V shed 1 base and J shed 4 bases, with 7 bases lying between them.

The chain combines TRBV7-3 with TRBJ1-1; a possible D gene is TRBD1 (6 bases). With 5 bases removed from V and 3 bases from J, the gap between germline ends came to 19 bases. The CDR3 totals 16 residues. Germline CDR1 and CDR2: SGHTA and FQGTGA. As DNA, the CDR3 is TGTGCCAGCAGCCCACAGGGTAACCGGGGGGACACTGAAGCTTTCTTT. It specifies CASSPQGNRGDTEAFF.

This sequence joins TRBV5-1 and TRBJ2-5; 10 positions agree with TRBD2. With V trimmed by 0 bases and J by 5 bases, 4 bases remained unmatched. CDR3 length equals 15 residues. Germline V gene sequence: CDR1 SGHRS, CDR2 YFSETQ. In DNA form, the CDR3 reads TGCGCCAGCAGCTTGGTCCTAGCGGGGGCGGAGACCCAGTACTTC. Translating it yields CASSLVLAGAETQYF. Combining the CDR3 with reference TRBV5-1 and TRBJ2-5 gives the whole variable domain KAGVTQTPRYLIKTRGQQVTLSCSPISGHRSVSWYQQTPGQGLQFLFEYFSETQRNKGNFPGRFSGRQFSNSRSEMNVSTLELGDSALYLCASSLVLAGAETQYFGPGTRLLVL.

Only one count was recorded for this clone. This sequence joins TRBV6-1 and TRBJ2-3; 9 nucleotides agree with TRBD1. The germline CDR1 and CDR2 sequences are MNHNS and SASEGT. V was clipped by 6 bases and J by 2 bases; unmatched bases: 6. The CDR3 has 15 amino acids. CDR3 nucleotides: TGTGCCAGCAGACACGACAGGGGGTTCACAGATACGCAGTATTTT. Amino acid sequence: CASRHDRGFTDTQYF.

The gene calls are TRBV5-8 and TRBJ2-5, with TRBD1 identical over 11 bases. The trim removed 2 bases at V and 5 bases at J, leaving 5 bases unmatched. Germline V gene lookup returns CDR1 SGHTS and CDR2 YDEGEE. The length of the CDR3 is 15 residues. CDR3 DNA: TGTGCCAGCAGCTTTACCGGGACAGGGGGGGAGACCCAGTACTTC. Protein: CASSFTGTGGETQYF.

This clone showed up just once. The gene calls are TRBV6-5 and TRBJ1-2, with TRBD1 as a possible D gene (6 bases). This CDR3 has 16 residues. Per the germline V gene, CDR1 is MNHEY and CDR2 is SVGAGI. V lost 4 bases and J 5 bases, leaving 20 bases between the germline ends. The CDR3 sequence is CASSSRTASSIYGYTF. DNA for the CDR3: TGTGCCAGCAGTTCCCGGACAGCCTCAAGCATTTATGGCTACACCTTC.

This chain links TRBV7-8 with TRBJ1-5; D perhaps matches TRBD1 (6 bases). Trimming took off 1 base at V and 4 bases at J, with 14 bases between the two ends. CDR3 length: 16 residues. Germline V CDR1 and CDR2: SGHVS, FQNEAQ. The CDR3 reads CASSLVPYRENQPQHF. The CDR3 DNA sequence: TGTGCCAGCAGCTTAGTACCTTACAGGGAGAATCAGCCCCAGCATTTT.

Details on this clone: Other DNA sequences in this sample translate to the same CDR3. The gene calls are TRBV19 and TRBJ1-1; D gene ambiguous. Germline V CDR1 and CDR2: LNHDA, SQIVND (reference sequence). Trimming removed 2 bases from V and 2 bases from J, with 6 bases in between. The CDR3 contains 13 residues. CDR3: CASSIQLNTEAFF. For the CDR3, the DNA is TGTGCCAGTAGTATACAGTTAAACACTGAAGCTTTCTTT.

The genes are TRBV5-6 and TRBJ2-1; tentatively, D is TRBD2 (6 bases). The CDR3 has 15 residues. The germline gives CDR1 SGHDT, CDR2 YYEEEE. Trimming took 4 bases from V and 2 from J, leaving 13 bases between them. CDR3 DNA: TGTGCCAGCAGCCTGCGGGGAATCGCCTACAATGAGCAGTTCTTC. It is translated as CASSLRGIAYNEQFF.

The chain uses TRBV5-1 and TRBJ2-7, with D possibly TRBD1 on 5 matching bases. From germline, CDR1 is SGHRS and CDR2 YFSETQ. The germline V and J ends were trimmed by 3 bases and 2 bases, with 12 bases remaining between them. The CDR3 is 14 residues long. CDR3 in DNA: TGCGCCAGCAGCTCGACAGCTGGCGCCTACGAGCAGTACTTC. It is translated as CASSSTAGAYEQYF.

The CDR3 sequence: CASSLGGDNEQFF. CDR3 DNA: TGCGCCAGCAGCTTGGGGGGAGACAATGAGCAGTTCTTC. The rearrangement joins TRBV5-1 to TRBJ2-1; a possible D gene is TRBD2 (5 bases). The CDR3 sequence is 13 residues long. Germline lookup yields CDR1 SGHRS and CDR2 YFSETQ. Trimming pared 0 bases from V and 5 bases from J, leaving 6 bases between.

The genes are TRBV29-1 and TRBJ2-1; D uncertain. Germline CDR1 SQVTM, CDR2 ANQGSEA. This CDR3 has 13 residues. The germline V and J ends were trimmed by 1 base and 15 bases, with 19 bases remaining between them. CDR3: CSVEALESGLPFF. The CDR3 coding sequence is TGCAGCGTTGAAGCCCTAGAGTCCGGGTTGCCGTTCTTC.

In this sample, this clone turned up a few times. This rearrangement joins TRBV15 to TRBJ2-7; D uncertain. CDR3 length equals 14 residues. Trimming cost V 0 bases and J 5 bases, with 11 bases left between them. Looked up from germline, CDR1 is LNHNV and CDR2 is YYDKDF (reference sequence). The CDR3 bases are TGTGCCACCAGCAGAGATTACGACACGAACGAGCAGTACTTC. As protein: CATSRDYDTNEQYF.

This clone appeared a few times. The V gene is TRBV7-2, the J gene TRBJ2-7, with D perhaps TRBD2 (5 bases). Germline V gene sequence: CDR1 SGHTA, CDR2 FQGNSA. Trimming shortened V by 7 bases and J by 0 bases, and 10 bases separated the two germline ends. CDR3 length equals 13 residues. CDR3 bases: TGTGCCAGCACCCCTGCGGGCTCCTACGAGCAGTACTTC. This encodes CASTPAGSYEQYF.

This chain links TRBV7-2 with TRBJ1-2; possible D gene TRBD1, 5 bases. This CDR3 is built from 14 residues. The germline V and J ends were trimmed by 0 bases and 2 bases, with 7 bases remaining between them. Germline values: CDR1 SGHTA, CDR2 FQGNSA. The CDR3: CASSLARGNYGYTF. The CDR3 nucleotides read TGTGCCAGCAGCTTAGCGCGGGGGAACTATGGCTACACCTTC.

A note on this clone: One junction end does not reproduce the germline sequence, and a read error may be involved. This chain links TRBV7-9 with TRBJ2-1; 10 positions match TRBD2. Per germline, CDR1 SEHNR and CDR2 FQNEAQ (reference sequence). The CDR3 consists of 16 residues. CDR3 loop: CSSSLSGRSSYNEQFF. The DNA for the CDR3 is TGTTCCAGCAGCCTTAGCGGGAGGAGCTCCTACAATGAGCAGTTCTTC.

The chain carries TRBV18 and TRBJ1-1; 7 positions match TRBD1. V shed 9 bases and J 3 bases; nucleotides not matched to a gene: 7. This CDR3 has 13 residues. Germline-derived CDR1 and CDR2 are KGHSH and LQKENI. The CDR3 reads CASYRDRDTEAFF. The CDR3 DNA reads TGTGCCAGTTACAGGGACAGAGACACTGAAGCTTTCTTT.

This chain links TRBV4-3 with TRBJ2-5; D might be TRBD1 (6 bases). The V end lost 1 base, the J end lost 10 bases, and 13 bases lay between the germline ends. The CDR3 extends over 13 amino acids. CDR1 is LGHNA, CDR2 YSLEER, per germline. The CDR3 DNA is TGCGCCAGCAGCCAAGGGGGGCTGGAAGACCAGTACTTC. This encodes CASSQGGLEDQYF.

The J gene is TRBJ1-3, the V gene TRBV7-9, with D perhaps matching TRBD1 (5 bases). V dropped 5 bases and J dropped 9 bases, with 11 bases sitting between them. Germline lookup yields CDR1 SEHNR and CDR2 FQNEAQ (reference sequence). CDR3 length equals 12 residues. CDR3 sequence: CASSPVGRTIYF. CDR3 sequence (DNA): TGTGCCAGCAGCCCCGTGGGGCGCACCATATATTTT.

V gene TRBV5-1 combines with J gene TRBJ2-1, with 16 bases lining up with TRBD2. Germline V gene sequence: CDR1 SGHRS, CDR2 YFSETQ. The CDR3 runs 17 residues. V dropped 4 bases and J dropped 4; count of bases not matched to a gene: 5. DNA of the CDR3: TGCGCCAGCAGCGGGGGACTAGCGGGGGGGCTATACAATGAGCAGTTCTTC. Protein product: CASSGGLAGGLYNEQFF. The complete variable domain, with remaining parts taken from reference TRBV5-1 and TRBJ2-1, reads KAGVTQTPRYLIKTRGQQVTLSCSPISGHRSVSWYQQTPGQGLQFLFEYFSETQRNKGNFPGRFSGRQFSNSRSEMNVSTLELGDSALYLCASSGGLAGGLYNEQFFGPGTRLTVL.

The genes are TRBV11-3 and TRBJ2-3; D is possibly TRBD1 (6 bases). CDR1 is SGHNT and CDR2 is YENEEA in the germline V gene. V lost 1 base and J 0 bases, leaving 8 bases between the germline ends. CDR3 length equals 15 residues. The DNA for the CDR3 is TGTGCCAGCAGCTTAGGCGGACAGAGCACAGATACGCAGTATTTT. As protein: CASSLGGQSTDTQYF.

This clone has just a few counts. V usage is TRBV18 and J usage is TRBJ1-1, with 7 bases identical to TRBD1. Trimming at V came to 3 bases and at J to 7 bases, leaving 11 bases not matched to a gene. This CDR3 comprises 15 residues. Looked up from germline, CDR1 is KGHSH and CDR2 is LQKENI. In nucleotides, the CDR3 is TGTGCCAGCTCACCTGAACAGACAGGGTTTTTTGAAGCTTTCTTT. This gives the protein CASSPEQTGFFEAFF.

V usage is TRBV7-9 and J usage is TRBJ1-1; TRBD1 is a possible D gene (5 bases). From germline, CDR1 is SEHNR and CDR2 FQNEAQ (reference sequence). Trimming removed 0 bases from V and 5 bases from J, with 10 bases in between. The CDR3 is made up of 14 amino acids. Written as DNA, the CDR3 is TGTGCCAGCAGCTTAGCGAACCCAGGGACTGAAGCTTTCTTT. This sequence encodes CASSLANPGTEAFF.

The V call is TRBV25-1, the J call TRBJ1-2; D uncertain. Trimming removed 7 bases at V and 1 base at J, with 7 bases between. The CDR3 sequence is 12 residues long. CDR1 and CDR2 (germline): MGHDK, SYGVNS. CDR3 DNA: TGTGCCAGCAATAGTAATAACTATGGCTACACCTTC. Protein product: CASNSNNYGYTF.

The genes are TRBV14 and TRBJ2-1; possible D gene TRBD1, 6 bases. CDR3 length: 15 residues. Trimming removed 2 bases at V and 4 bases at J, with 12 bases between. Per germline, CDR1 SGHDN and CDR2 FVKESK. This chain's CDR3 is CASSQTGDMYNEQFF. The CDR3 nucleotides are TGTGCCAGCAGCCAAACTGGGGACATGTACAATGAGCAGTTCTTC.

In its sample, this clone was seen a few times. The rearrangement joins TRBV10-3 to TRBJ2-5; weak D call: TRBD1 (6 bases). Trimming took 9 bases from V and 4 from J, leaving 12 bases between them. The CDR3 covers 12 residues. The germline gives CDR1 ENHRY, CDR2 SYGVKD. In DNA form, the CDR3 reads TGTGCCATATCAGGGGAGCCAGAGACCCAGTACTTC. Translation gives CAISGEPETQYF.

V and J are TRBV2 and TRBJ1-4; D gene unclear. This CDR3 region has 14 residues. Between the trimmed V and J ends, which lost 1 base and 3 bases, there was a span of 6 bases. Germline CDR1 is SNHLY and CDR2 is FYNNEI. CDR3 amino acids: CASSEGSPNEKLFF. In nucleotides, the CDR3 is TGTGCCAGCAGTGAAGGGAGTCCTAATGAAAAACTGTTTTTT.

This chain joins TRBV9 and TRBJ2-3; TRBD2 is a possible D gene (6 bases). Germline CDR1 reads SGDLS; CDR2 reads YYNGEE. The CDR3 totals 11 residues. V was trimmed by 10 bases and J by 14 bases, leaving 20 bases between them. In DNA, the CDR3 is TGTGCCGGCCAGGCCAGACTAGTTTGGTATTTT. It yields the protein CAGQARLVWYF.

The rearrangement uses TRBV5-8 and TRBJ1-4; 8 nucleotides align to TRBD1. Germline V gene data show CDR1 as SGHTS and CDR2 as YDEGEE. Trimming removed 4 bases from V and 8 bases from J; junction bases left unmatched: 7. The CDR3 is 14 amino acids. The chain's CDR3 is CASSRGQGGEKLFF. In nucleotides, the CDR3 is TGTGCCAGCAGCCGCGGACAGGGAGGCGAAAAACTGTTTTTT.